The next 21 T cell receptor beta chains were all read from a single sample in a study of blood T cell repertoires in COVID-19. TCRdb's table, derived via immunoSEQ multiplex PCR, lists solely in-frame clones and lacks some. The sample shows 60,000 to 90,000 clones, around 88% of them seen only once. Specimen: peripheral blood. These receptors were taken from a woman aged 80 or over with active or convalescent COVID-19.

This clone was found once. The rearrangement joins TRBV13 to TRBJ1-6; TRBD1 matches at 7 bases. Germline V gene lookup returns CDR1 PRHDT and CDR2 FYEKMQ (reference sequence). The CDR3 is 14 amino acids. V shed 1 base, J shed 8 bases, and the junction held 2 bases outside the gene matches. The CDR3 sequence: CASSLVGGDSPLHF. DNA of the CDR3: TGTGCCAGCAGCTTAGTAGGGGGCGATTCACCCCTCCACTTT.

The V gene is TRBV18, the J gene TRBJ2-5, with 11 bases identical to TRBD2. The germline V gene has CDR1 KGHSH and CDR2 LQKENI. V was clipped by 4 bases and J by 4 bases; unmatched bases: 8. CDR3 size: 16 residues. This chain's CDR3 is CASSRGLAGGGETQYF. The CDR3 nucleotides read TGTGCCAGCTCACGTGGGCTAGCGGGAGGCGGAGAGACCCAGTACTTC. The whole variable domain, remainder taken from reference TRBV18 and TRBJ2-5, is NAGVMQNPRHLVRRRGQEARLRCSPMKGHSHVYWYRQLPEEGLKFMVYLQKENIIDESGMPKERFSAEFPKEGPSILRIQQVVRGDSAAYFCASSRGLAGGGETQYFGPGTRLLVL.

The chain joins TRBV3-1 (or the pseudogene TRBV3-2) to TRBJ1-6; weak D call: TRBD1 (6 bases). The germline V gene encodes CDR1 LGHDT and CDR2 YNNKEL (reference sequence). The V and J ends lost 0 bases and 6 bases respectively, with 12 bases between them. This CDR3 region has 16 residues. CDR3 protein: CASSQDVVRGNSPLHF. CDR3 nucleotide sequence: TGTGCCAGCAGCCAAGATGTGGTCAGGGGTAATTCACCCCTCCACTTT.

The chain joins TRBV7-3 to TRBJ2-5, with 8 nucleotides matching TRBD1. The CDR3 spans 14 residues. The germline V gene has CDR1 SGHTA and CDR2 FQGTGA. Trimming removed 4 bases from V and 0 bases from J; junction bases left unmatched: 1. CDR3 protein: CASSWTGHQETQYF. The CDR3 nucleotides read TGTGCCAGCAGCTGGACAGGGCACCAAGAGACCCAGTACTTC.

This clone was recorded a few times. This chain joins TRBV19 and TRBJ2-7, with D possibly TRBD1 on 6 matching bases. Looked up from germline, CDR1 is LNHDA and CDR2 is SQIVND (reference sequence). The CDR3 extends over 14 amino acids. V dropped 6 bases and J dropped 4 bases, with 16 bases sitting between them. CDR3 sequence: CASRMVGTRYEQYF. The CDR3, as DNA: TGTGCCAGTAGGATGGTGGGGACACGGTACGAGCAGTACTTC.

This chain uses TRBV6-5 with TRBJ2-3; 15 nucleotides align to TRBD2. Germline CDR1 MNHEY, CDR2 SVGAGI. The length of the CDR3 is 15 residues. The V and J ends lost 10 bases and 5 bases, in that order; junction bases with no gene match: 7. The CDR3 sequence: CATGLAGGPQDTQYF. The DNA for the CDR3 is TGTGCCACCGGACTAGCGGGAGGGCCTCAAGATACGCAGTATTTT.

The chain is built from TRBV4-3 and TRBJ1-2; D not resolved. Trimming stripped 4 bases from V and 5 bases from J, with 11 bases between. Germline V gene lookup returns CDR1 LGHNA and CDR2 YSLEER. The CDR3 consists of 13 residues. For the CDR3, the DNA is TGCGCCAGCAGCCTTTTCAGCGAATATGGCTACACCTTC. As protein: CASSLFSEYGYTF.

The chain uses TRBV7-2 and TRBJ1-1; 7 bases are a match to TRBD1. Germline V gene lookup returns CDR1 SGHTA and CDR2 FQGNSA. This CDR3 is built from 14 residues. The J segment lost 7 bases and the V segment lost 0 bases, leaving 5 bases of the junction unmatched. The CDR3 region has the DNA TGTGCCAGCAGCTTAGCTGGGACAGCCGTTGAAGCTTTCTTT. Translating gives CASSLAGTAVEAFF.

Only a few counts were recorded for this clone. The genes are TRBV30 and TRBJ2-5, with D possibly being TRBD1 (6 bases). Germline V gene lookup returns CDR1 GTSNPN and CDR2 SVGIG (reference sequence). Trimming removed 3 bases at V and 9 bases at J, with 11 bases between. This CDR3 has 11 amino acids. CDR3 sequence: CAWSEGGPQYF. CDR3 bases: TGTGCCTGGAGCGAAGGGGGTCCCCAGTACTTC.

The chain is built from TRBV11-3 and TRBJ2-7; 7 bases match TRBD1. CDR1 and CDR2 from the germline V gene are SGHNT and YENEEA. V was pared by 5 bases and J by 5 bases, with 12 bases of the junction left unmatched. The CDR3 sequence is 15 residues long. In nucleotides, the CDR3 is TGTGCCAGCAGCCGGGGTCGGGCAGGGGGAAACGAGCAGTACTTC. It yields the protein CASSRGRAGGNEQYF.

The CDR3 DNA is TGTGCCTGGGCTAGCGGGACCCTCAATGAGCAGTTCTTC. Its protein is CAWASGTLNEQFF. The chain has TRBV30 and TRBJ2-1; 9 bases are a match to TRBD2. The germline gives CDR1 GTSNPN, CDR2 SVGIG (reference sequence). The CDR3 is made up of 13 amino acids. Germline trimming cut 5 bases from V and 6 bases from J; bases unmatched to any gene: 5. Variable domain in full (rest from reference TRBV30 and TRBJ2-1): SQTIHQWPATLVQPVGSPLSLECTVEGTSNPNLYWYRQAAGRGLQLLFYSVGIGQISSEVPQNLSASRPQDRQFILSSKKLLLSDSGFYLCAWASGTLNEQFFGPGTRLTVL.

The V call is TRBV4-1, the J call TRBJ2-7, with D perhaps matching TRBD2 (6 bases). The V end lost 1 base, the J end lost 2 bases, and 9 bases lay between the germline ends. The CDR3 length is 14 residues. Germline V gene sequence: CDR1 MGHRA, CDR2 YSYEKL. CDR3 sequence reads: CASSQVGRAYEQYF. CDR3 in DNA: TGCGCCAGCAGCCAAGTCGGGAGAGCCTACGAGCAGTACTTC.

The CDR3 DNA sequence: TGTGCCAGCAGCCAAGATCCCGGGACAGGAGTTCTCTATGGCTACACCTTC. Translated, it gives CASSQDPGTGVLYGYTF. The chain is built from TRBV3-1 (or the pseudogene TRBV3-2) and TRBJ1-2; 8 nucleotides match TRBD1. Germline CDR1 reads LGHDT; CDR2 reads YNNKEL (reference sequence). The CDR3 covers 17 residues. V gave up 0 bases and J gave up 4 bases; unmatched junction bases: 10.

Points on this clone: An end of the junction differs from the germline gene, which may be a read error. This chain's CDR3 is CASSQDRGTSVF. The CDR3 DNA reads as TGTGCCAGCAGCCAAGACCGTGGGACTAGCGTCTTC. V usage is TRBV3-1 (or the pseudogene TRBV3-2) and J usage is TRBJ2-7, with 10 bases lining up with TRBD2. The CDR3 length is 12 residues. Germline CDR1 reads LGHDT; CDR2 reads YNNKEL (reference sequence).

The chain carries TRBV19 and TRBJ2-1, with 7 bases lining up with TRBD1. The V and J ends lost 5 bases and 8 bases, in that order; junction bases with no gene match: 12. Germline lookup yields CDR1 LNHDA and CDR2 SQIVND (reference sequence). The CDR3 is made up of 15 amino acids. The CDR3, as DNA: TGTGCCAGTAGTCAACAGGGGCCCGGTTGGGATGAGCAGTTCTTC. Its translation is CASSQQGPGWDEQFF.

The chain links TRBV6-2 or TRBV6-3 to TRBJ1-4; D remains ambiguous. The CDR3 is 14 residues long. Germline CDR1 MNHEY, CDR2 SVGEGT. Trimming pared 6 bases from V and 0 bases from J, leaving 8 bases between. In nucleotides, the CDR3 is TGTGCCAGCAGCCGACATGCAACTAATGAAAAACTGTTTTTT. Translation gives CASSRHATNEKLFF.

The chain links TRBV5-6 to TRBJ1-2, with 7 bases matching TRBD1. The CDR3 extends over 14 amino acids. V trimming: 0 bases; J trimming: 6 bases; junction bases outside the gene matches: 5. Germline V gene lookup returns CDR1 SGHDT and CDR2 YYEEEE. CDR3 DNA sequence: TGTGCCAGCAGCTTGGGACCGACAGGGAATGGCTACACCTTC. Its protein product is CASSLGPTGNGYTF.

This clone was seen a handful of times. CDR3 protein: CASRSTPDRGLYAGELFF. CDR3 nucleotides: TGTGCCAGCAGATCCACTCCTGACAGGGGGCTTTACGCCGGGGAGCTGTTTTTT. This chain links TRBV5-6 with TRBJ2-2; 10 bases are shared with TRBD1. V gave up 5 bases and J gave up 6 bases; unmatched junction bases: 16. The CDR3 length is 18 residues. Germline V gene data show CDR1 as SGHDT and CDR2 as YYEEEE.

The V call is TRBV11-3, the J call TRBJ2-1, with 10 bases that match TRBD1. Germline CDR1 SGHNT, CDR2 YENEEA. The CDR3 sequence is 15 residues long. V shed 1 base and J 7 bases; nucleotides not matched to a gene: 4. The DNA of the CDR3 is TGTGCCAGCAGCTTAGCGGGGACAGGGGAAAATGAGCAGTTCTTC. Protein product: CASSLAGTGENEQFF.

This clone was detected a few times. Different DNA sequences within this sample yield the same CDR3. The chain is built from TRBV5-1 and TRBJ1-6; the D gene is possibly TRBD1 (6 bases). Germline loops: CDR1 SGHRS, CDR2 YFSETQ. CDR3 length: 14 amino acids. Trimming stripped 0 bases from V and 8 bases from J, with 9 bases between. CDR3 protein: CASSLGRGDSPLHF. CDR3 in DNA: TGCGCCAGCAGCTTGGGCAGGGGTGATTCACCCCTCCACTTT.

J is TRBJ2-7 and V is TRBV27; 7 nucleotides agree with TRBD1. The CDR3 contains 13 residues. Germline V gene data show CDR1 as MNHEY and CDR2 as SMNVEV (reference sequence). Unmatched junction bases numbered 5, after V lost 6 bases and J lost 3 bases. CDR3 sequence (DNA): TGTGCCAGCAGGAAGGACAGGCTCTACGAGCAGTACTTC. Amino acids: CASRKDRLYEQYF.